These 25 T cell receptor beta chains were all obtained from the same sample, sequenced in a study of cytomegalovirus exposure and HLA in healthy donors. In the PCR, 60 Vbeta and 13 Jbeta primers were used. Sequenced by immunoSEQ multiplex PCR; TCRdb stores in-frame clones only, minus some. The table records under 200,000 clones, 80% to 90% of them present only once. Material for sequencing was PBMCs. All receptors derive from a woman in her thirties in good health and CMV-seronegative.

V usage is TRBV4-2 and J usage is TRBJ2-5; 11 bases line up with TRBD1. The DNA matches TRBJ2-7 better at its end, which makes the J call doubtful. Germline V gives CDR1 LGHNA, CDR2 YNFKEQ. The CDR3 spans 16 residues. The CDR3 DNA follows: TGTGCCAGCAGCCAAGCACTTGGGACAGGGGGCTACGAGCAGTACTTC. It translates to CASSQALGTGGYEQYF.

The CDR3 spells CASSSALGGRHTEAFF. The DNA of the CDR3 is TGTGCCAGCAGTTCCGCCCTGGGGGGGCGGCACACTGAAGCTTTCTTT. This chain links TRBV6-5 with TRBJ1-1; TRBD1 is a possible D gene (6 bases). Per the germline V gene, CDR1 is MNHEY and CDR2 is SVGAGI. This CDR3 contains 16 residues. V was trimmed by 4 bases and J by 3 bases, leaving 18 bases between them.

The chain uses TRBV7-9 and TRBJ2-6; D remains unclear. Germline CDR1 reads SEHNR; CDR2 reads FQNEAQ (reference sequence). The V and J ends lost 4 bases and 3 bases respectively, with 4 bases between them. The CDR3 covers 13 residues. CDR3 in amino acids: CASSSLGANVLTF. In DNA form, the CDR3 reads TGTGCCAGCAGCTCTCTTGGGGCCAACGTCCTGACTTTC.

The rearrangement joins TRBV28 to TRBJ2-5; the D gene is possibly TRBD2 (6 bases). Trimming cost V 9 bases and J 4 bases, with 18 bases left between them. The CDR3 covers 14 residues. The V gene's germline CDR1 is MDHEN and CDR2 SYDVKM. DNA of the CDR3: TGTGCCAGATCGCCGCGGGGTAGGGTAGAGACCCAGTACTTC. Its translation is CARSPRGRVETQYF.

The chain has TRBV28 and TRBJ1-1; tentatively, D is TRBD1 (5 bases). This CDR3 contains 15 residues. Per germline, CDR1 MDHEN and CDR2 SYDVKM. The germline V and J ends were trimmed by 3 bases and 1 base, with 12 bases remaining between them. The CDR3 is CASSFPGLPNTEAFF. CDR3 nucleotide sequence: TGTGCCAGCAGTTTCCCAGGGTTACCGAACACTGAAGCTTTCTTT.

The CDR3 is CASSLTGEEKLFF. CDR3 bases: TGCGCCAGCAGCTTGACAGGGGAAGAAAAACTGTTTTTT. The chain couples TRBV5-1 to TRBJ1-4; TRBD1 matches 7 bases. Trimming at V came to 1 base and at J to 8 bases, leaving 2 bases not matched to a gene. The CDR3 is 13 residues long. Germline lookup yields CDR1 SGHRS and CDR2 YFSETQ.

The rearrangement joins TRBV5-5 to TRBJ1-1; D ambiguous. Germline V lookup: CDR1 SGHKS, CDR2 YYEKEE (reference sequence). The CDR3 runs to 13 residues. Trimming took 2 bases from V and 5 from J, leaving 10 bases between them. The CDR3, as DNA: TGTGCCAGCAGCTTCCATAGAAAGACTGAAGCTTTCTTT. As protein: CASSFHRKTEAFF.

This CDR3 is CASSSGTGVNQPQHF. DNA for the CDR3: TGTGCCAGCAGCTCCGGGACAGGGGTCAATCAGCCCCAGCATTTT. This rearrangement joins TRBV5-7 to TRBJ1-5, with 10 positions matching TRBD1. TRBV5-7 is placed among ORFs of uncertain function. V was clipped by 3 bases and J by 3 bases; unmatched bases: 3. The CDR3 spans 15 residues.

The chain has TRBV7-9 and TRBJ2-5; maybe TRBD1 (6 bases). V shed 3 bases and J shed 3 bases, with 8 bases lying between them. Germline V gene data show CDR1 as SEHNR and CDR2 as FQNEAQ (reference sequence). The CDR3 covers 13 residues. The CDR3 DNA reads TGTGCCAGCAGCTTCTGGACAGAAGAGACCCAGTACTTC. Protein sequence: CASSFWTEETQYF.

V gene TRBV11-3 combines with J gene TRBJ1-1; 9 bases fit TRBD1. Germline V gene data show CDR1 as SGHNT and CDR2 as YENEEA. V trimming: 6 bases; J trimming: 5 bases; junction bases outside the gene matches: 19. The CDR3 is 18 amino acids. The DNA of the CDR3 is TGTGCCAGCAGGGCCGGGACAGGGTTTATCCAGGATTGGACTGAAGCTTTCTTT. Translated, it gives CASRAGTGFIQDWTEAFF. Using reference TRBV11-3 and TRBJ1-1 for the parts outside the CDR3, the full variable domain is EAGVVQSPRYKIIEKKQPVAFWCNPISGHNTLYWYLQNLGQGPELLIRYENEEAVDDSQLPKDRFSAERLKGVDSTLKIQPAELGDSAVYLCASRAGTGFIQDWTEAFFGQGTRLTVV.

The rearrangement links TRBV5-1 to TRBJ2-2; 11 bases align to TRBD2. The CDR3 has 19 residues. Germline-derived CDR1 and CDR2 are SGHRS and YFSETQ. Losses at the gene ends were 3 bases for V and 0 bases for J; bases not matched to a gene: 10. The CDR3 nucleotides read TGCGCCAGCAGCTGGGCCGGGACTAGCGGAGCTTCGAACACCGGGGAGCTGTTTTTT. Its translation: CASSWAGTSGASNTGELFF.

This clone was seen just once. This chain uses TRBV7-2 with TRBJ1-1; D ambiguous. The CDR3 covers 14 residues. The V gene's germline CDR1 is SGHTA and CDR2 FQGNSA. Trimming pared 6 bases from V and 4 bases from J, leaving 15 bases between. The CDR3 DNA reads TGTGCCAGCAGTCCAACGAGGAGTAGCACTGAAGCTTTCTTT. Protein sequence: CASSPTRSSTEAFF.

The rearrangement links TRBV15 to TRBJ2-1; TRBD2 matches at 8 bases. After removal of 4 bases from V and 4 bases from J, the junction contained 15 bases not matched to a gene. This CDR3 comprises 18 residues. CDR1 and CDR2 (germline): LNHNV, YYDKDF (reference sequence). CDR3 sequence reads: CATSTTPGGGGTYNEQFF. CDR3 nucleotide sequence: TGTGCCACCAGCACAACCCCGGGGGGCGGGGGGACTTACAATGAGCAGTTCTTC. Full variable domain (rest looked up from reference TRBV15 and TRBJ2-1): DAMVIQNPRYQVTQFGKPVTLSCSQTLNHNVMYWYQQKSSQAPKLLFHYYDKDFNNEADTPDNFQSRRPNTSFCFLDIRSPGLGDTAMYLCATSTTPGGGGTYNEQFFGPGTRLTVL.

In this sample, this clone turned up a few times. In DNA, the CDR3 is TGTGCCAGCAGCTTAGTAGCCGGGGAGCTGTTTTTT. Its translation is CASSLVAGELFF. The chain links TRBV11-3 to TRBJ2-2; the D is unclear. Germline CDR1 and CDR2: SGHNT and YENEEA. The CDR3 is 12 residues long. Trimming stripped 1 base from V and 6 bases from J, with 3 bases between.

On this clone itself: Other DNA sequences in this sample translate to the same CDR3. The CDR3 coding sequence is TGCGCCAGCAGTGAGTCTCTGGGACTGACCTACGAGCAGTACTTC. It encodes CASSESLGLTYEQYF. The chain has TRBV10-2 and TRBJ2-7, with D tentatively TRBD2 (6 bases). The V gene lost 0 bases and the J gene lost 2 bases, with 11 bases spanning the gap. The V gene's germline CDR1 is WSHSY and CDR2 SAAADI. The CDR3 spans 15 residues.

The rearrangement links TRBV5-1 to TRBJ2-3, with TRBD1 matching 7 bases. Germline V gene lookup returns CDR1 SGHRS and CDR2 YFSETQ. With 4 bases clipped from V and 1 base from J, the junction kept 3 bases outside the gene matches. The CDR3 extends over 14 amino acids. CDR3 nucleotides: TGCGCCAGCAGCCCCGACAGGGGCACAGATACGCAGTATTTT. Translating it yields CASSPDRGTDTQYF.

The J gene is TRBJ2-3, the V gene TRBV5-1; TRBD1 might be the D (5 bases). This CDR3 is built from 15 residues. CDR1 SGHRS and CDR2 YFSETQ come from the germline V gene. Trimming removed 0 bases from V and 6 bases from J, with 14 bases in between. The CDR3 loop is CASSLEPGLRDTQYF. The DNA for the CDR3 is TGCGCCAGCAGCTTGGAGCCAGGGCTAAGGGATACGCAGTATTTT. Filled out from reference TRBV5-1 and TRBJ2-3, the complete variable domain reads KAGVTQTPRYLIKTRGQQVTLSCSPISGHRSVSWYQQTPGQGLQFLFEYFSETQRNKGNFPGRFSGRQFSNSRSEMNVSTLELGDSALYLCASSLEPGLRDTQYFGPGTRLTVL.

V gene TRBV5-4 combines with J gene TRBJ2-5, with 9 nucleotides matching TRBD2. Germline values: CDR1 SGHNT, CDR2 YYREEE (reference sequence). The length of the CDR3 is 16 residues. Germline trimming cut 0 bases from V and 5 bases from J; bases unmatched to any gene: 8. CDR3 amino acids: CASSLDGGGARETQYF. The CDR3, as DNA: TGTGCCAGCAGCTTGGATGGCGGGGGGGCCCGGGAGACCCAGTACTTC.

This clone has more than one count but fewer than ten. This sequence joins TRBV4-1 and TRBJ1-6; D is perhaps TRBD1 (6 bases). Deletions cut 1 base from V and 7 bases from J, with 14 bases between. This CDR3 is built from 16 residues. Germline V gives CDR1 MGHRA, CDR2 YSYEKL. The CDR3: CASSQGLVQGNSPLHF. CDR3 sequence (DNA): TGCGCCAGCAGCCAAGGATTAGTACAGGGAAATTCACCCCTCCACTTT.

This chain uses TRBV27 with TRBJ2-7; TRBD1 matches 8 bases. The CDR3 has 16 residues. CDR1 and CDR2 from the germline V gene are MNHEY and SMNVEV (reference sequence). Trimming cost V 4 bases and J 5 bases; bases outside gene matches: 13. The CDR3 DNA reads as TGTGCCAGCAGTTCCCGGGGACAGGAGCTTCTCAACGAGCAGTACTTC. Its protein is CASSSRGQELLNEQYF.

This clone was detected once. Germline is not matched at one junction end, which may reflect a read error. The rearrangement uses TRBV18 and TRBJ2-1; TRBD2 matches 11 bases. The CDR3 is 16 amino acids. Germline V gives CDR1 KGHSH, CDR2 LQKENI. The CDR3 loop reads CVSSPMGLAGGNEQFF. In DNA, the CDR3 is TGTGTCAGCTCACCGATGGGGCTAGCGGGAGGTAATGAGCAGTTCTTC.

V usage is TRBV7-9 and J usage is TRBJ2-3, with 12 nucleotides matching TRBD2. Germline loops: CDR1 SEHNR, CDR2 FQNEAQ (reference sequence). The CDR3 extends over 15 amino acids. Trimming at V came to 2 bases and at J to 6 bases, leaving 3 bases not matched to a gene. The CDR3 DNA reads TGTGCCAGCAGCTTAAGACTAGCGGGGGAGGATACGCAGTATTTT. This gives the protein CASSLRLAGEDTQYF.

The chain has TRBV6-1 and TRBJ1-2, with D perhaps matching TRBD1 (6 bases). CDR3 length: 14 residues. Trimming shortened V by 1 base and J by 3 bases, and 9 bases separated the two germline ends. Germline lookup yields CDR1 MNHNS and CDR2 SASEGT. The CDR3 sequence is CASSEVAGDYGYTF. As DNA, the CDR3 is TGTGCCAGCAGTGAAGTAGCAGGGGACTATGGCTACACCTTC.

The V and J genes are TRBV6-1 and TRBJ2-1, with 15 positions matching TRBD2. The CDR3 has 14 amino acids. Per the germline V gene, CDR1 is MNHNS and CDR2 is SASEGT. Germline trimming cut 8 bases from V and 9 bases from J; bases unmatched to any gene: 5. In DNA, the CDR3 is TGTGCCAGCCGAGGACTAGCGGGGGGGCGTGAGCAGTTCTTC. This gives the protein CASRGLAGGREQFF.

The chain joins TRBV25-1 to TRBJ2-7; 8 bases fit TRBD2. The V segment lost 1 base and the J segment 2 bases; nucleotides outside the gene matches: 4. Germline values: CDR1 MGHDK, CDR2 SYGVNS. The CDR3 has 15 residues. CDR3 loop: CASSESSGSPYEQYF. CDR3 in DNA: TGTGCCAGCAGTGAATCTAGCGGGTCCCCCTACGAGCAGTACTTC.